Below are 23 T cell receptor beta chains sequenced from a single sample in a study of T cell responses to AZD1222 COVID-19 vaccine. Sequencing used immunoSEQ multiplex PCR; TCRdb keeps in-frame clones, though not all of them. There are fewer than 140,000 clones in the sample; 75% to 90% occur only once, and roughly 5.1% lies in the top ten. The sequenced sample was peripheral blood, obtained on day 0 of AZD1222 vaccination. Every receptor here comes from an adult in good health.

The chain uses TRBV5-1 and TRBJ2-5; 13 positions match TRBD2. The CDR3 runs to 18 residues. J lost 0 bases, V lost 4 bases, and 9 bases had no gene match. Germline lookup yields CDR1 SGHRS and CDR2 YFSETQ. The CDR3 sequence is CASSLRLAGGGHQETQYF. The CDR3 nucleotides read TGCGCCAGCAGCCTCCGACTAGCGGGAGGAGGCCACCAAGAGACCCAGTACTTC.

V and J are TRBV28 and TRBJ1-2, with TRBD1 as a possible D gene (5 bases). CDR1 and CDR2 (germline): MDHEN, SYDVKM. The CDR3 contains 14 residues. Trimming shortened V by 5 bases and J by 0 bases, and 10 bases separated the two germline ends. CDR3 region: CASSRGPTNYGYTF. CDR3 nucleotide sequence: TGTGCCAGCAGTAGGGGACCCACTAACTATGGCTACACCTTC.

This clone was recorded a few times. This sequence joins TRBV19 and TRBJ2-7; D is possibly TRBD2 (5 bases). Germline V gene sequence: CDR1 LNHDA, CDR2 SQIVND (reference sequence). This CDR3 has 16 residues. V dropped 5 bases and J dropped 4 bases, with 21 bases sitting between them. The CDR3 here is CASSDKKGSRGYEQYF. CDR3 coding DNA: TGTGCCAGTAGTGACAAAAAGGGTTCACGGGGTTACGAGCAGTACTTC.

This clone showed up just once. The rearrangement uses TRBV6-5 and TRBJ2-7; D possibly corresponds to TRBD1 (6 bases). CDR1 and CDR2 from the germline V gene are MNHEY and SVGAGI. The CDR3 contains 13 residues. The V gene lost 6 bases and the J gene lost 4 bases, with 13 bases spanning the gap. The CDR3 DNA reads TGTGCCAGCAGCCAGGGGTATCGTTACGAGCAGTACTTC. This gives the protein CASSQGYRYEQYF.

The chain has TRBV6-5 and TRBJ2-7; 8 bases match TRBD1. The CDR3 consists of 13 residues. V lost 10 bases to trimming and J lost 4 bases; unmatched junction nucleotides: 9. Germline assignment: CDR1 MNHEY and CDR2 SVGAGI. The CDR3 is CATTQQGAYEQYF. CDR3 DNA: TGTGCCACCACCCAGCAGGGGGCGTACGAGCAGTACTTC.

The CDR3 region is CASRSGQARTDTQYF. In nucleotides, the CDR3 is TGCGCCAGCAGGTCCGGACAGGCTCGCACAGATACGCAGTATTTT. V usage is TRBV5-1 and J usage is TRBJ2-3, with 7 bases fitting TRBD1. This CDR3 is built from 15 residues. Germline CDR1 SGHRS, CDR2 YFSETQ. V shed 5 bases, J shed 1 base, and the junction held 7 bases outside the gene matches.

This sequence joins TRBV10-1 and TRBJ1-1; D remains ambiguous. There are 13 residues in the CDR3. Germline V gene data show CDR1 as WNHNN and CDR2 as SYGVQD (reference sequence). Trimming took off 0 bases at V and 10 bases at J, with 12 bases between the two ends. Written as DNA, the CDR3 is TGCGCCAGCAGTGAGTCGGGCTCGCAAGTAGCTTTCTTT. Protein sequence: CASSESGSQVAFF.

The V gene is TRBV6-5, the J gene TRBJ2-7, with no clear D. The CDR3 covers 15 residues. Deletions cut 2 bases from V and 1 base from J, with 12 bases between. CDR1 and CDR2 (germline): MNHEY, SVGAGI. The CDR3 DNA follows: TGTGCCAGCAGTTACGCCCAGGTGAGGTCCTACGAGCAGTACTTC. As protein: CASSYAQVRSYEQYF.

The chain couples TRBV11-2 to TRBJ2-7; 8 nucleotides line up with TRBD2. The trim removed 0 bases at V and 9 bases at J, leaving 10 bases unmatched. Germline V gene data show CDR1 as SGHAT and CDR2 as FQNNGV. This CDR3 comprises 15 residues. The CDR3 nucleotides are TGTGCCAGCAGCTTAGACCCGGGACTAGTGGCGCTGCAGTACTTC. Translation gives CASSLDPGLVALQYF.

This rearrangement joins TRBV5-1 to TRBJ1-5; tentatively, D is TRBD1 (6 bases). CDR3 size: 14 residues. Germline CDR1 reads SGHRS; CDR2 reads YFSETQ. Trimming took 0 bases from V and 5 from J, leaving 9 bases between them. The CDR3, as DNA: TGCGCCAGCAGCTTGGGGGGGCCATATCAGCCCCAGCATTTT. Translation gives CASSLGGPYQPQHF. Using reference TRBV5-1 and TRBJ1-5 for the parts outside the CDR3, the full variable domain is KAGVTQTPRYLIKTRGQQVTLSCSPISGHRSVSWYQQTPGQGLQFLFEYFSETQRNKGNFPGRFSGRQFSNSRSEMNVSTLELGDSALYLCASSLGGPYQPQHFGDGTRLSIL.

This chain links TRBV27 with TRBJ2-2; D is unclear. The V end lost 7 bases, the J end lost 4 bases, and 7 bases lay between the germline ends. The CDR3 has 12 residues. Looked up from germline, CDR1 is MNHEY and CDR2 is SMNVEV (reference sequence). CDR3 DNA sequence: TGTGCCAGCACCCGTTCCACCGGGGAGCTGTTTTTT. Translated, it gives CASTRSTGELFF.

V and J are TRBV24-1 and TRBJ2-7, with 7 nucleotides matching TRBD1. This CDR3 contains 12 residues. Trimming took 4 bases from V and 8 from J; bases not matched to a gene: 4. CDR1 is KGHDR, CDR2 SFDVKD, per germline. DNA for the CDR3: TGTGCCACCAGTGACTACAGGGGAAAGCAGTACTTC. Its translation: CATSDYRGKQYF.

V gene TRBV7-2 combines with J gene TRBJ1-1; a weak D match, TRBD1 (5 bases). Germline assignment: CDR1 SGHTA and CDR2 FQGNSA. Trimming stripped 1 base from V and 4 bases from J, with 7 bases between. This CDR3 contains 13 residues. CDR3 coding DNA: TGTGCCAGCAGCTTAGGGGGGGGCACTGAAGCTTTCTTT. Residues: CASSLGGGTEAFF.

V gene TRBV30 combines with J gene TRBJ2-1; TRBD2 aligns across 9 bases. Germline lookup yields CDR1 GTSNPN and CDR2 SVGIG (reference sequence). The length of the CDR3 is 15 residues. Trimming at V came to 0 bases and at J to 7 bases, leaving 7 bases not matched to a gene. Here the CDR3 DNA reads TGTGCCTGGAGTGTACAGTTAGCGGGAGAGAATGAGCAGTTCTTC. Its translation is CAWSVQLAGENEQFF.

The chain combines TRBV23-1 with TRBJ2-2, with D possibly being TRBD1 (6 bases). TRBV23-1 is an ORF; its function is uncertain. There are 16 residues in the CDR3. The V and J ends lost 11 bases and 3 bases respectively, with 22 bases between them. For the CDR3, the DNA is TGCGCCCCCCGCCCTTGGGGGACAAATTACACCGGGGAGCTGTTTTTT. The encoded protein is CAPRPWGTNYTGELFF.

The rearrangement links TRBV11-2 to TRBJ1-4, with D maybe TRBD1 (5 bases). The CDR3 is 14 amino acids. Germline CDR1 SGHAT, CDR2 FQNNGV. V lost 5 bases and J lost 7, with 14 bases in between. The CDR3: CASSLRWDAEKLFF. The CDR3 nucleotides are TGTGCCAGCAGCCTTAGGTGGGACGCTGAAAAACTGTTTTTT.

In this sample, this clone turned up once. The V gene is TRBV9, the J gene TRBJ2-4; 10 positions match TRBD1. Germline V lookup: CDR1 SGDLS, CDR2 YYNGEE. The CDR3 runs to 14 residues. The V gene end was trimmed by 3 bases and the J gene end by 9 bases; junction bases not matched to a gene: 6. The CDR3 DNA follows: TGTGCCAGCAGCGGTGGACAGGGGGTATTCATTCAGTACTTC. Translation gives CASSGGQGVFIQYF. Variable domain in full (rest from reference TRBV9 and TRBJ2-4): DSGVTQTPKHLITATGQRVTLRCSPRSGDLSVYWYQQSLDQGLQFLIQYYNGEERAKGNILERFSAQQFPDLHSELNLSSLELGDSALYFCASSGGQGVFIQYFGAGTRLSVL.

The chain is built from TRBV7-8 and TRBJ1-4, with a possible D match to TRBD1 (5 bases). CDR1 SGHVS and CDR2 FQNEAQ come from the germline V gene. V was cut by 6 bases and J by 6 bases, with 11 bases left in between. The CDR3 length is 13 residues. CDR3 sequence (DNA): TGTGCCAGCAGAAGGGACCAGGATGAAAAACTGTTTTTT. Encoded protein: CASRRDQDEKLFF.

The chain recombines TRBV20-1 with TRBJ1-1; the D gene is possibly TRBD1 (6 bases). Germline V CDR1 and CDR2: DFQATT, SNEGSKA (reference sequence). With 3 bases removed from V and 6 bases from J, the gap between germline ends came to 14 bases. The CDR3 covers 13 residues. The CDR3 is CSASRTGPAEAFF. For the CDR3, the DNA is TGCAGTGCTAGTCGTACAGGGCCCGCTGAAGCTTTCTTT.

J is TRBJ2-2 and V is TRBV28; TRBD2 matches 10 bases. J lost 7 bases, V lost 7 bases, and 12 bases had no gene match. Germline CDR1 and CDR2: MDHEN and SYDVKM. The CDR3 totals 16 residues. The CDR3 nucleotides read TGTGCCAGCACCCCCCGGGGGACTAGCGATTTCGGGGAGCTGTTTTTT. Protein sequence: CASTPRGTSDFGELFF. Full variable domain (remainder filled in from reference TRBV28 and TRBJ2-2): DVKVTQSSRYLVKRTGEKVFLECVQDMDHENMFWYRQDPGLGLRLIYFSYDVKMKEKGDIPEGYSVSREKKERFSLILESASTNQTSMYLCASTPRGTSDFGELFFGEGSRLTVL.

The chain uses TRBV9 and TRBJ2-7; TRBD1 aligns across 7 bases. The germline V gene encodes CDR1 SGDLS and CDR2 YYNGEE. The V gene end was trimmed by 0 bases and the J gene end by 5 bases; junction bases not matched to a gene: 2. The CDR3 consists of 13 residues. In nucleotides, the CDR3 is TGTGCCAGCAGCGTAGAGAGGGGGCACGAGCAGTACTTC. Encoded protein: CASSVERGHEQYF.

This chain connects TRBV12-5 to TRBJ1-1; no definite D call. Germline-derived CDR1 and CDR2 are LGHNT and FRNRAP. V lost 4 bases to trimming and J lost 3 bases, with 12 bases between them. This CDR3 spans 14 amino acids. CDR3 protein: CASGSPRRDTEAFF. CDR3 DNA sequence: TGTGCTAGTGGTTCCCCCCGCCGGGACACTGAAGCTTTCTTT.

The chain combines TRBV7-7 with TRBJ2-1, with 9 positions matching TRBD1. Trimming took 8 bases from V and 5 from J; bases not matched to a gene: 4. CDR1 is SSHAT and CDR2 is FNYEAQ in the germline V gene (reference sequence). CDR3 length: 13 residues. The CDR3, as DNA: TGTGCCAGCGCCCGACAGGGGGACAATGAGCAGTTCTTC. Protein sequence: CASARQGDNEQFF.